Each of the 19 T cell receptor beta chains below was sequenced from the same sample in a study of blood T cell repertoires in COVID-19. The assay was immunoSEQ multiplex PCR, and TCRdb's table has in-frame clones only and misses some. This repertoire shows 63,000 or so clones, 88% found once; its top ten account for more than 1.1%. The specimen sequenced was peripheral blood. The receptors were sampled from a human donor in a cohort sampled during active COVID-19.

The chain recombines TRBV7-8 with TRBJ1-1; D remains ambiguous. This CDR3 has 14 amino acids. V shed 6 bases and J shed 1 base, with 12 bases lying between them. The germline V gene has CDR1 SGHVS and CDR2 FQNEAQ. The CDR3: CASSPRGPNTEAFF. The CDR3, as DNA: TGTGCCAGCAGTCCTAGAGGCCCGAACACTGAAGCTTTCTTT.

The chain recombines TRBV6-5 with TRBJ1-2; D not resolved. The CDR3 covers 16 residues. Germline CDR1 and CDR2: MNHEY and SVGAGI. The V gene lost 4 bases and the J gene lost 1 base, with 16 bases spanning the gap. The CDR3 is CASSFHYFGSNYGYTF. CDR3 DNA sequence: TGTGCCAGCAGTTTCCATTATTTCGGGAGTAACTATGGCTACACCTTC.

V is TRBV7-8 and J is TRBJ1-5; 8 positions match TRBD1. The length of the CDR3 is 16 residues. The trim removed 3 bases at V and 4 bases at J, leaving 8 bases unmatched. CDR1 and CDR2 (germline): SGHVS, FQNEAQ. The chain's CDR3 is CASSFAHRDRNQPQHF. The CDR3, as DNA: TGTGCCAGCAGCTTTGCTCACCGGGACAGGAATCAGCCCCAGCATTTT.

V gene TRBV7-2 combines with J gene TRBJ2-5; 9 bases are a match to TRBD2. In germline, CDR1 is SGHTA, CDR2 FQGNSA. The ends lost 1 base at V and 5 bases at J; junction bases unmatched: 11. The CDR3 consists of 17 residues. CDR3 sequence reads: CASSLGFGGRAQETQYF. In nucleotides, the CDR3 is TGTGCCAGCAGCTTAGGATTCGGCGGGAGGGCCCAGGAGACCCAGTACTTC.

The chain has TRBV7-9 and TRBJ2-1; 8 nucleotides line up with TRBD1. Trimming at V came to 1 base and at J to 6 bases, leaving 8 bases not matched to a gene. CDR1 is SEHNR, CDR2 FQNEAQ, per germline (reference sequence). The CDR3 loop spans 16 amino acids. For the CDR3, the DNA is TGTGCCAGCAGCTTAGGTCCAGGGGGCGCCCCCAATGAGCAGTTCTTC. This gives the protein CASSLGPGGAPNEQFF.

This chain links TRBV11-3 with TRBJ1-1, with a weak D call TRBD1 (5 bases). The V end was cut by 7 bases, the J end by 2 bases, with 17 bases between. This CDR3 is built from 15 residues. In germline, CDR1 is SGHNT, CDR2 YENEEA. The CDR3 is CASTPTSDINTEAFF. As DNA, the CDR3 is TGTGCCAGCACCCCGACTTCGGACATAAACACTGAAGCTTTCTTT.

This clone was seen only once. The chain couples TRBV23-1 to TRBJ1-2, with TRBD1 matching over 7 bases. TRBV23-1 is reported as an ORF; its role is uncertain. The ends lost 5 bases at V and 4 bases at J; junction bases unmatched: 7. The CDR3 length is 14 residues. The CDR3 is CASSTRTGSYGYTF. In DNA form, the CDR3 reads TGCGCCAGCAGTACGCGGACAGGCTCCTATGGCTACACCTTC.

The chain couples TRBV6-1 to TRBJ2-7; 8 bases map to TRBD1. The CDR3 has 17 amino acids. The ends lost 3 bases at V and 5 bases at J; junction bases unmatched: 15. Germline lookup yields CDR1 MNHNS and CDR2 SASEGT. The CDR3 protein is CASSDPPNRDRLDEQYF. The CDR3 DNA reads as TGTGCCAGCAGTGACCCACCCAACCGGGACAGGCTCGACGAGCAGTACTTC.

The chain employs TRBV24-1 and TRBJ2-3; 7 bases line up with TRBD2. The germline gives CDR1 KGHDR, CDR2 SFDVKD. The CDR3 totals 19 residues. Unmatched junction bases numbered 15, after V lost 2 bases and J lost 2 bases. The CDR3 reads CATSDYSGRGDHTTDTQYF. In nucleotides, the CDR3 is TGTGCCACCAGTGATTATTCTGGCCGGGGGGACCACACCACAGATACGCAGTATTTT.

This chain connects TRBV19 to TRBJ1-2, with TRBD1 matching over 11 bases. CDR3 length: 18 residues. Germline V gene sequence: CDR1 LNHDA, CDR2 SQIVND (reference sequence). The ends lost 0 bases at V and 6 bases at J; junction bases unmatched: 12. The CDR3: CASSIDLAWTGGLNGYTF. CDR3 coding DNA: TGTGCCAGTAGTATAGATCTGGCCTGGACAGGGGGCTTGAATGGCTACACCTTC.

The chain uses TRBV10-3 and TRBJ2-2; TRBD1 might be the D (5 bases). Germline loops: CDR1 ENHRY, CDR2 SYGVKD. The length of the CDR3 is 15 residues. The V end lost 4 bases, the J end lost 2 bases, and 11 bases lay between the germline ends. The CDR3 is CAISAQQGNTGELFF. CDR3 nucleotide sequence: TGTGCCATCAGTGCCCAGCAGGGAAACACCGGGGAGCTGTTTTTT.

CDR3 in DNA: TGTGCCAGCAGCTTTGGGGGGGAAAACGAGCAGTACGTC. Amino acid sequence: CASSFGGENEQYV. J is TRBJ2-7 and V is TRBV7-8; 7 positions match TRBD2. The CDR3 is made up of 13 amino acids. Germline V CDR1 and CDR2: SGHVS, FQNEAQ. Trimming at V came to 3 bases and at J to 5 bases, leaving 4 bases not matched to a gene.

The chain joins TRBV12-3 or TRBV12-4 to TRBJ2-7; tentative D call: TRBD2 (5 bases). V lost 1 base to trimming and J lost 7 bases, with 11 bases between them. This CDR3 is 13 amino acids long. The CDR3, as DNA: TGTGCCAGCAGTTTAGGGGCCTGGAGGGAGCAGTACGTC. Protein sequence: CASSLGAWREQYV.

The chain combines TRBV28 with TRBJ1-5, with a weak D call TRBD1 (6 bases). The CDR3 has 14 amino acids. The germline V and J ends were trimmed by 6 bases and 13 bases, with 22 bases remaining between them. Per the germline V gene, CDR1 is MDHEN and CDR2 is SYDVKM. The CDR3 sequence is CASSPAGTTDLQHF. CDR3 nucleotide sequence: TGTGCCAGCAGCCCCGCCGGGACAACAGATTTGCAGCATTTT.

The chain joins TRBV19 to TRBJ2-5; D is ambiguous. The CDR3 has 13 residues. Germline V gene lookup returns CDR1 LNHDA and CDR2 SQIVND (reference sequence). V was shortened by 1 base and J by 5 bases, with 8 bases between the two germline ends. The DNA for the CDR3 is TGTGCCAGTAGTATAGGAACGAGGGAGACCCAGTACTTC. It translates to CASSIGTRETQYF.

The gene calls are TRBV30 and TRBJ2-1, with TRBD2 matching 7 bases. This CDR3 comprises 14 residues. V was pared by 4 bases and J by 5 bases, with 8 bases of the junction left unmatched. CDR1 is GTSNPN and CDR2 is SVGIG in the germline V gene (reference sequence). The CDR3 here is CAWTRFAGDNEQFF. The CDR3, as DNA: TGTGCCTGGACCCGCTTCGCGGGAGACAATGAGCAGTTCTTC.

The rearrangement uses TRBV6-2 or TRBV6-3 and TRBJ2-7, with D tentatively TRBD1 (6 bases). This CDR3 spans 11 amino acids. Germline V gene data show CDR1 as MNHEY and CDR2 as SVGEGT. Trimming pared 6 bases from V and 6 bases from J, leaving 9 bases between. DNA of the CDR3: TGTGCCAGCAGCAGAGGGGGCGAGCAGTACTTC. The encoded protein is CASSRGGEQYF.

V gene TRBV3-1 (or the pseudogene TRBV3-2) combines with J gene TRBJ2-4, with 7 bases that match TRBD2. With 6 bases clipped from V and 3 bases from J, the junction kept 8 bases outside the gene matches. The length of the CDR3 is 15 residues. Germline V CDR1 and CDR2: LGHDT, YNNKEL (reference sequence). The CDR3 is CASSRGDLNKNIQYF. The CDR3 nucleotides are TGTGCCAGCAGTCGGGGGGACTTAAACAAAAACATTCAGTACTTC.

The chain carries TRBV12-5 and TRBJ2-1; 11 positions match TRBD2. Looked up from germline, CDR1 is LGHNT and CDR2 is FRNRAP. With 1 base clipped from V and 7 bases from J, the junction kept 0 bases outside the gene matches. The CDR3 has 14 residues. Here the CDR3 DNA reads TGTGCTAGTGGTTTGGGGACTAGCGGGAATGAGCAGTTCTTC. Protein product: CASGLGTSGNEQFF.